The clone carrying this T cell receptor beta chain occurred a few times. No antigen is known for it. This sample is drawn from a study of blood T cells in healthy people across ages. Germline CDR1 LGHDT, CDR2 YNNKEL (reference sequence). Trimming took 0 bases from V and 1 from J, leaving 9 bases between them. CDR3 size: 16 residues. Sample-barcoded 5' priming and a J-beta primer mix drove a second PCR of about 7 to 11 cycles. TCRdb recomputed calls from the 5' RACE reads with MiXCR, one row per CDR3 protein. The sample has about 630,000 distinct CDR3 sequences, approximately 21% seen once; the top ten hold 3.6%. Regarding the study as a whole: Naive T cell percentage showed a strong correlation with the diversity of TCR beta. Calculation of diversity from one million T cells yielded estimates considered to be underestimates.

The specimen sequenced was blood. V and J are TRBV3-1 and TRBJ1-4, with unresolved D. The clonotype originates from a man aged 65 to 85 in good health. The CDR3 spells CASSQDLKGTNEKLFF. As DNA, the CDR3 is TGTGCCAGCAGCCAAGATTTGAAGGGAACTAATGAAAAACTGTTTTTT.